These T cell receptor beta chains were read from a single sample in a study of T-cell memory formation after mild COVID-19. TCRdb used MiXCR to reprocess the 5' RACE reads, holding one entry per CDR3 protein. In the table there are over 400,000 distinct CDR3 sequences, about 22% of which are singletons. The sample was PBMCs or a T cell subset sorted from them (not recorded which). These TCRs come from an adult woman who had mild COVID-19 (a few samples of this study predate the infection). Cell type and time point are not known. The CDR3 runs from the conserved cysteine through the conserved F or W. The order of the fields is V gene, J gene, CDR3 protein.

TRBV7-9	TRBJ2-7	CASSLGVYGQTGTQYF
TRBV7-9	TRBJ2-7	CASSLASAYEQYF
TRBV9	TRBJ2-1	CASTRASGMHNEQFF
TRBV7-9	TRBJ2-5	CASNPGQPQETQYF
TRBV6-6	TRBJ1-2	CASSYPGGPNYGYTF
TRBV12-3/TRBV12-4	TRBJ1-2	CASTRGPGTNYGYTF
TRBV12-3/TRBV12-4	TRBJ1-4	CASSLTPGAVTNEKLFF
TRBV24-1	TRBJ2-1	CATSDPSGGVSGEQFF
TRBV6-2/TRBV6-3	TRBJ2-3	CASSPGGSSTDTQYF
TRBV2	TRBJ2-1	CASRLPGQPVNEQFF